These 14 T cell receptor beta chains were sequenced from one sample in a study of Graves' ophthalmopathy and Graves' hyperthyroidism. Amplification targeted the TCR beta CDR3 regions, with RNA transcripts as the source material. The workflow started with a first-round RT-PCR run with HTBI primers and then moved on to a second-round multiplex PCR. TCRdb redid the calling of the multiplex PCR reads with MiXCR, one entry per CDR3 protein. The sample carries under 800,000 distinct CDR3 sequences, 20% to 25% recorded once. The sequencing sample was made of peripheral blood. The receptors originated from a woman under 30 with stable Graves' hyperthyroidism. Some clones in this sample may be carry-over from other donors' samples.

This clonotype was counted at least ten times. The chain employs TRBV7-9 and TRBJ2-5, with 7 bases that match TRBD2. Germline V gene sequence: CDR1 SEHNR, CDR2 FQNEAQ (reference sequence). V gave up 1 base and J gave up 0 bases; unmatched junction bases: 8. The CDR3 is 17 residues long. The CDR3 is CASSLERVLAYQETQYF. The CDR3 region has the DNA TGTGCCAGCAGCTTAGAAAGGGTACTAGCGTACCAAGAGACCCAGTACTTC.

This clonotype was found many times. The V and J genes are TRBV18 and TRBJ2-5; no clear D. Germline lookup yields CDR1 KGHSH and CDR2 LQKENI. V lost 2 bases, J lost 4 bases, and 5 bases lay in between. The CDR3 runs to 12 residues. The CDR3 here is CASSPMGETQYF. As DNA, the CDR3 is TGTGCCAGCTCACCAATGGGAGAGACCCAGTACTTC. Full variable domain (missing parts from reference TRBV18 and TRBJ2-5): NAGVMQNPRHLVRRRGQEARLRCSPMKGHSHVYWYRQLPEEGLKFMVYLQKENIIDESGMPKERFSAEFPKEGPSILRIQQVVRGDSAAYFCASSPMGETQYFGPGTRLLVL.

The rearrangement uses TRBV28 and TRBJ1-6; weak D call: TRBD1 (5 bases). Trimming left V 5 bases short and J 0 bases short, with 17 bases between. The CDR3 is made up of 18 amino acids. The germline gives CDR1 MDHEN, CDR2 SYDVKM. This chain's CDR3 is CASSTGHFSSSYNSPLHF. The CDR3 coding sequence is TGTGCCAGCAGTACCGGACATTTTTCGAGCTCCTATAATTCACCCCTCCACTTT.

Notes on this clonotype: Being one base from a much bigger clone, this may be a read error. The chain carries TRBV2 and TRBJ2-2; no definite D call. Germline lookup yields CDR1 SNHLY and CDR2 FYNNEI. The CDR3 covers 12 residues. DNA of the CDR3: TGTGCCAGCAGTGAAGAAGGTTATGAGCTGTTGTTT. It translates to CASSEEGYELLF.

The sample holds many counts of this clonotype. V and J are TRBV5-1 and TRBJ2-5, with 7 bases matching TRBD1. The CDR3 sequence is 14 residues long. V shed 3 bases and J 2 bases; nucleotides not matched to a gene: 4. CDR1 is SGHRS and CDR2 is YFSETQ in the germline V gene. The CDR3 bases are TGCGCCAGCAGCTGGGACAGCCGGCAAGAGACCCAGTACTTC. It translates to CASSWDSRQETQYF. Looking up the rest from reference TRBV5-1 and TRBJ2-5 gives the full variable domain: KAGVTQTPRYLIKTRGQQVTLSCSPISGHRSVSWYQQTPGQGLQFLFEYFSETQRNKGNFPGRFSGRQFSNSRSEMNVSTLELGDSALYLCASSWDSRQETQYFGPGTRLLVL.

The gene calls are TRBV6-1 and TRBJ2-7, with 14 positions matching TRBD2. Per the germline V gene, CDR1 is MNHNS and CDR2 is SASEGT. The J segment lost 6 bases and the V segment lost 11 bases, leaving 9 bases of the junction unmatched. The CDR3 runs 14 residues. CDR3 region: CARRGLAGEGEQYF. In nucleotides, the CDR3 is TGTGCCCGGCGGGGACTAGCGGGAGAAGGCGAGCAGTACTTC.

This clonotype was recorded a few times. The J gene is TRBJ2-5, the V gene TRBV3-1; tentatively, D is TRBD2 (7 bases). Per the germline V gene, CDR1 is LGHDT and CDR2 is YNNKEL (reference sequence). Trimming stripped 1 base from V and 5 bases from J, with 17 bases between. CDR3 length: 16 residues. CDR3 nucleotides: TGTGCCAGCAGCCAAGGAGGGGGGGCTCGGAGGGAGACCCAGTACTTC. Amino acids: CASSQGGGARRETQYF.

As to this clonotype: A much larger clone is a single base away; this may be a read error. The chain joins TRBV12-3 or TRBV12-4 to TRBJ1-1; D not certain. CDR3 length equals 13 residues. CDR3 nucleotide sequence: TGTGCCAGCAGTCCCCGTTTCCCCACTGAAGCTTGCTTT. It is translated as CASSPRFPTEACF.

This clonotype has a handful of counts. J is TRBJ1-1 and V is TRBV12-3 or TRBV12-4, with D possibly matching TRBD1 (6 bases). The length of the CDR3 is 18 residues. V gave up 6 bases and J gave up 0 bases, with 23 bases separating them. The CDR3 sequence: CASSPLNTGNVMNTEAFF. The CDR3 nucleotides are TGTGCCAGCAGCCCTTTAAATACAGGGAATGTGATGAACACTGAAGCTTTCTTT.

There are many counts of this clonotype. V is TRBV6-1 and J is TRBJ2-2; TRBD2 matches 7 bases. Unmatched junction bases numbered 9, after V lost 6 bases and J lost 5 bases. CDR3 length: 15 amino acids. The V gene's germline CDR1 is MNHNS and CDR2 SASEGT. As DNA, the CDR3 is TGTGCCAGCAGCTTTAGCGGGCATGGGACCGGGGAGCTGTTTTTT. Protein sequence: CASSFSGHGTGELFF.

This clonotype was seen ten or more times. The gene calls are TRBV12-3 or TRBV12-4 and TRBJ2-7, with 7 bases that match TRBD2. The ends lost 4 bases at V and 3 bases at J; junction bases unmatched: 12. The CDR3 has 16 residues. For the CDR3, the DNA is TGTGCCAGCAGTTCCCCTGGGACCGGGACTAACTACGAGCAGTACTTC. Protein sequence: CASSSPGTGTNYEQYF.

The gene calls are TRBV20-1 and TRBJ2-7, with 8 bases aligning to TRBD1. The V gene's germline CDR1 is DFQATT and CDR2 SNEGSKA (reference sequence). V trimming: 4 bases; J trimming: 5 bases; junction bases outside the gene matches: 7. The CDR3 is 13 residues long. In DNA form, the CDR3 reads TGCAGTGCTATAAAGGACAGGGCAGACGAGCAGTACTTC. Translated: CSAIKDRADEQYF.

The rearrangement links TRBV6-5 to TRBJ1-2; D call uncertain. Trimming pared 2 bases from V and 4 bases from J, leaving 11 bases between. The CDR3 loop spans 14 amino acids. CDR1 and CDR2 from the germline V gene are MNHEY and SVGAGI. CDR3 sequence reads: CASSYPEVSYGYTF. As DNA, the CDR3 is TGTGCCAGCAGTTACCCGGAGGTGAGCTATGGCTACACCTTC.

This chain connects TRBV6-1 to TRBJ1-1, with 11 bases identical to TRBD1. Unmatched junction bases numbered 14, after V lost 7 bases and J lost 13 bases. The CDR3 sequence is 14 residues long. CDR1 and CDR2 from the germline V gene are MNHNS and SASEGT. The CDR3 DNA sequence: TGTGCCAGCAAAAGCTTGGACAGGGGGCTTGGTGGTTTCTTT. It yields the protein CASKSLDRGLGGFF.